These T cell receptor beta chains were read from a single sample in a study of T cells in Graves' hyperthyroidism and ophthalmopathy. In TCRdb, the multiplex PCR reads were re-called with MiXCR into one record per CDR3 protein. Of hundreds of thousands of distinct CDR3 sequences in the sample, around 14% were seen once. Sequenced: blood. The receptors were gathered from a young woman with Graves' hyperthyroidism that later progressed to Graves' ophthalmopathy. The CDR3 runs from the conserved cysteine through the conserved F or W. The order of the fields is V gene, CDR3 protein.

TRBV9,CASSVDGQNNQPQHF
TRBV5-6,CASSLSQAPGETQYF
TRBV3-1,CASSQAGEETQYF
TRBV11-2,CASSSRLKLGEQYF
TRBV27,CASSLSFRGNEKLFF
TRBV7-3,CASSLNWHTEAFF
TRBV20-1,CSASTGTDTQYF
TRBV27,CASSLGDYYEQYF
TRBV28,CASSLSVGGRPLDGYTF
TRBV27,CASSLGGQNSPLHF
TRBV4-1,CASSQDLGQPRPLDGYTF